Below are 29 T cell receptor beta chains sequenced from a single sample in a study of blood T cell repertoires in COVID-19 (dated by TCRdb to 2020 to 2021). The receptor library was made with the immunoSEQ multiplex PCR assay. Here the immuneACCESS table is served through TCRdb, limited to in-frame sequences with V and J called. Missing clones are a known gap in these copies; in checked studies unresolved V genes cover under half, and the rest lacks a known reason. Counted in this sample were about 310,000 clones; under 90% of them appeared once. The biggest ten clones account for roughly a tenth of the sample. The sequenced material came from PBMCs or T cells enriched from blood (not recorded which). These receptors all come from a woman between 25 and 40 years old who had recovered from COVID-19.

This sequence joins TRBV5-1 and TRBJ1-3; TRBD1 matches 9 bases. The CDR3 is 19 amino acids. Germline loops: CDR1 SGHRS, CDR2 YFSETQ. After removal of 3 bases from V and 5 bases from J, the junction contained 18 bases not matched to a gene. CDR3 coding DNA: TGCGCCAGCAGCTCTTCCGGGGGGACAGGGAGCCGAGAGAGAAACACCATATATTTT. This encodes CASSSSGGTGSRERNTIYF.

The chain couples TRBV30 to TRBJ1-1; TRBD1 matches at 8 bases. Germline CDR1 reads GTSNPN; CDR2 reads SVGIG (reference sequence). The V and J ends lost 3 bases and 2 bases, in that order; junction bases with no gene match: 11. The length of the CDR3 is 16 residues. CDR3 in DNA: TGTGCCTGGAGCCCAAATATCGGACAGGGCAACACTGAAGCTTTCTTT. This translates into CAWSPNIGQGNTEAFF.

This chain links TRBV10-3 with TRBJ1-1, with 9 bases fitting TRBD1. This CDR3 spans 11 amino acids. V was pared by 4 bases and J by 11 bases, with 2 bases of the junction left unmatched. CDR1 is ENHRY, CDR2 SYGVKD, per germline. The CDR3 DNA sequence: TGTGCCATCAGTGGGACAGGGGCTGCTTTCTTT. Translating gives CAISGTGAAFF.

The gene calls are TRBV5-1 and TRBJ2-6, with a possible D match to TRBD2 (6 bases). The V and J ends lost 7 bases and 4 bases respectively, with 12 bases between them. This CDR3 is built from 14 residues. Germline CDR1 and CDR2: SGHRS and YFSETQ. CDR3 protein: CASRDSSGANVLTF. The DNA for the CDR3 is TGCGCCAGCCGGGACTCCAGCGGGGCCAACGTCCTGACTTTC.

This chain joins TRBV27 and TRBJ1-5, with 9 bases identical to TRBD1. Germline CDR1 MNHEY, CDR2 SMNVEV (reference sequence). Trimming cost V 7 bases and J 0 bases; bases outside gene matches: 10. There are 17 residues in the CDR3. In DNA, the CDR3 is TGTGCCAGCATGAGGCTAACAGGGGGCTATAGCAATCAGCCCCAGCATTTT. Its protein is CASMRLTGGYSNQPQHF.

The chain couples TRBV28 to TRBJ1-2; 10 bases agree with TRBD1. The CDR3 is made up of 18 amino acids. V shed 6 bases, J shed 0 bases, and the junction held 13 bases outside the gene matches. Germline CDR1 reads MDHEN; CDR2 reads SYDVKM. The CDR3 region has the DNA TGTGCCAGCAGAAACCCGACAGGGGGCGTGCTAGCTAACTATGGCTACACCTTC. Its translation: CASRNPTGGVLANYGYTF.

This chain joins TRBV6-2 or TRBV6-3 and TRBJ1-2, with 9 bases identical to TRBD1. The CDR3 is made up of 15 amino acids. CDR1 and CDR2 from the germline V gene are MNHEY and SVGEGT. V was clipped by 6 bases and J by 8 bases; unmatched bases: 13. The CDR3 loop reads CASSITRDRVWGYTF. The CDR3 nucleotides read TGTGCCAGCAGCATCACCCGGGACAGGGTTTGGGGCTACACCTTC.

This chain links TRBV27 with TRBJ1-1; D perhaps matches TRBD1 (5 bases). Between the trimmed V and J ends, which lost 2 bases and 4 bases, there was a span of 11 bases. CDR1 and CDR2 (germline): MNHEY, SMNVEV (reference sequence). The CDR3 sequence is 14 residues long. Here the CDR3 DNA reads TGTGCCAGCAGTTTAACGCGCAGGGTCACTGAAGCTTTCTTT. Translation: CASSLTRRVTEAFF.

The gene calls are TRBV13 and TRBJ2-2; D is ambiguous. Trimming pared 5 bases from V and 0 bases from J, leaving 13 bases between. Germline CDR1 and CDR2: PRHDT and FYEKMQ (reference sequence). This CDR3 has 16 residues. The chain's CDR3 is CASSERIIANTGELFF. The DNA for the CDR3 is TGTGCCAGCAGCGAGCGAATCATCGCGAACACCGGGGAGCTGTTTTTT. Based on the CDR3 plus reference TRBV13 and TRBJ2-2, the full variable domain is AAGVIQSPRHLIKEKRETATLKCYPIPRHDTVYWYQQGPGQDPQFLISFYEKMQSDKGSIPDRFSAQQFSDYHSELNMSSLELGDSALYFCASSERIIANTGELFFGEGSRLTVL.

The chain joins TRBV12-3 or TRBV12-4 to TRBJ2-2; D possibly corresponds to TRBD2 (6 bases). V gave up 4 bases and J gave up 6 bases, with 6 bases separating them. This CDR3 contains 12 residues. The CDR3 DNA sequence: TGTGCCAGCAGTTGGGGGGCCGGGGAGCTGTTTTTT. It specifies CASSWGAGELFF.

The V call is TRBV28, the J call TRBJ1-1, with D possibly being TRBD1 (5 bases). The germline V gene encodes CDR1 MDHEN and CDR2 SYDVKM. V gave up 1 base and J gave up 4 bases, with 16 bases separating them. This CDR3 spans 16 amino acids. The CDR3 loop reads CASSLFGAGIGTEAFF. The CDR3 coding sequence is TGTGCCAGCAGTTTATTTGGGGCAGGGATCGGCACTGAAGCTTTCTTT.

The count of this clone is one. This chain uses TRBV5-8 with TRBJ1-2; D unclear. Trimming shortened V by 4 bases and J by 7 bases, and 23 bases separated the two germline ends. The CDR3 spans 16 residues. The germline V gene has CDR1 SGHTS and CDR2 YDEGEE. The CDR3: CASSPGRFPEGFGYTF. The CDR3, as DNA: TGTGCCAGCAGCCCGGGTCGGTTCCCGGAGGGATTTGGCTACACCTTC.

This chain links TRBV7-2 with TRBJ1-1, with unresolved D. CDR1 SGHTA and CDR2 FQGNSA come from the germline V gene. Trimming pared 4 bases from V and 3 bases from J, leaving 9 bases between. CDR3 length: 13 amino acids. The CDR3 DNA sequence: TGTGCCAGCAGCTATAATCTCGACACTGAAGCTTTCTTT. The encoded protein is CASSYNLDTEAFF. Full variable domain (outside the CDR3, taken from reference TRBV7-2 and TRBJ1-1): GAGVSQSPSNKVTEKGKDVELRCDPISGHTALYWYRQSLGQGLEFLIYFQGNSAPDKSGLPSDRFSAERTGGSVSTLTIQRTQQEDSAVYLCASSYNLDTEAFFGQGTRLTVV.

The chain couples TRBV19 to TRBJ2-1; 13 bases agree with TRBD2. The CDR3 contains 17 residues. CDR1 is LNHDA, CDR2 SQIVND, per germline (reference sequence). Trimming at V came to 4 bases and at J to 7 bases, leaving 10 bases not matched to a gene. In nucleotides, the CDR3 is TGTGCCAGTAGTAAACGGACTAGCGGGAGTATATCAAATGAGCAGTTCTTC. This codes for CASSKRTSGSISNEQFF.

CDR3: CASSIGAGSTNEKLFF. CDR3 in DNA: TGTGCCAGTAGTATAGGTGCGGGTTCAACTAATGAAAAACTGTTTTTT. This chain links TRBV19 with TRBJ1-4; D unclear. Trimming removed 1 base at V and 0 bases at J, with 9 bases between. Germline CDR1 is LNHDA and CDR2 is SQIVND (reference sequence). The CDR3 totals 16 residues. Full variable domain (rest looked up from reference TRBV19 and TRBJ1-4): DGGITQSPKYLFRKEGQNVTLSCEQNLNHDAMYWYRQDPGQGLRLIYYSQIVNDFQKGDIAEGYSVSREKKESFPLTVTSAQKNPTAFYLCASSIGAGSTNEKLFFGSGTQLSVL.

The chain links TRBV5-6 to TRBJ1-2; D ambiguous. The V end was cut by 0 bases, the J end by 9 bases, with 6 bases between. Germline lookup yields CDR1 SGHDT and CDR2 YYEEEE. The CDR3 is 11 amino acids. CDR3 loop: CASSLGVSYTF. The CDR3 region has the DNA TGTGCCAGCAGCTTGGGCGTGAGCTACACCTTC. The variable domain in full, with the rest retrieved from reference TRBV5-6 and TRBJ1-2, is DAGVTQSPTHLIKTRGQQVTLRCSPKSGHDTVSWYQQALGQGPQFIFQYYEEEERQRGNFPDRFSGHQFPNYSSELNVNALLLGDSALYLCASSLGVSYTFGSGTRLTVV.

The chain links TRBV9 to TRBJ2-7; 8 bases are a match to TRBD2. Germline V gene sequence: CDR1 SGDLS, CDR2 YYNGEE. Trimming at V came to 0 bases and at J to 5 bases, leaving 7 bases not matched to a gene. The length of the CDR3 is 15 residues. The CDR3 nucleotides read TGTGCCAGCAGCGTAGGGGGGACTAGGAGCCACGAGCAGTACTTC. It translates to CASSVGGTRSHEQYF.

The chain has TRBV29-1 and TRBJ2-1; tentatively, D is TRBD2 (6 bases). Looked up from germline, CDR1 is SQVTM and CDR2 is ANQGSEA. The CDR3 runs 12 residues. The CDR3 coding sequence is TGCAACGCCGGGACTCCCTACAATGAGCAGTTCTTC. It codes for CNAGTPYNEQFF.

The V gene is TRBV23-1, the J gene TRBJ1-5, with 8 bases that match TRBD1. TRBV23-1 is labeled an ORF, and its function is uncertain. CDR3 length equals 16 residues. With 7 bases clipped from V and 3 bases from J, the junction kept 11 bases outside the gene matches. CDR3 in amino acids: CASTRNRGKINQPQHF. CDR3 coding DNA: TGCGCCAGCACCCGAAACAGGGGGAAGATCAATCAGCCCCAGCATTTT.

The CDR3 coding sequence is TGTGCCAGCGCACTTAGCGGGAGCGGCACCGGGGAGCTGTTTTTT. It encodes CASALSGSGTGELFF. The chain uses TRBV18 and TRBJ2-2; 9 bases line up with TRBD2. The CDR3 consists of 15 residues. V trimming: 8 bases; J trimming: 4 bases; junction bases outside the gene matches: 8. In germline, CDR1 is KGHSH, CDR2 LQKENI.

On this clone itself: Other DNA sequences of this sample code for an identical CDR3. The chain has TRBV6-5 and TRBJ1-3; D call uncertain. Trimming removed 2 bases at V and 0 bases at J, with 8 bases between. Looked up from germline, CDR1 is MNHEY and CDR2 is SVGAGI. This CDR3 spans 15 amino acids. The CDR3 loop is CASSYGRASGNTIYF. The CDR3 DNA reads as TGTGCCAGCAGTTACGGGAGAGCCTCTGGAAACACCATATATTTT.

The rearrangement uses TRBV5-1 and TRBJ1-2; TRBD1 matches at 7 bases. V dropped 2 bases and J dropped 4; count of bases not matched to a gene: 5. The CDR3 length is 14 residues. CDR1 is SGHRS and CDR2 is YFSETQ in the germline V gene. CDR3 nucleotide sequence: TGCGCCAGCAGCTTAGGGACAGATCCCTATGGCTACACCTTC. Amino acids: CASSLGTDPYGYTF. Using reference TRBV5-1 and TRBJ1-2 for the parts outside the CDR3, the full variable domain is KAGVTQTPRYLIKTRGQQVTLSCSPISGHRSVSWYQQTPGQGLQFLFEYFSETQRNKGNFPGRFSGRQFSNSRSEMNVSTLELGDSALYLCASSLGTDPYGYTFGSGTRLTVV.

DNA for the CDR3: TGCGCCAGCAGCTTTGGTACTCCTGGGGCCAACGTCCTGACTTTC. Protein product: CASSFGTPGANVLTF. V usage is TRBV5-1 and J usage is TRBJ2-6; the D is unclear. V was shortened by 2 bases and J by 2 bases, with 8 bases between the two germline ends. Looked up from germline, CDR1 is SGHRS and CDR2 is YFSETQ. This CDR3 has 15 amino acids.

CDR3 bases: TGTGCCAGCAGTGAATGGCATGCCTACGAGCAGTACTTC. This sequence encodes CASSEWHAYEQYF. The chain uses TRBV6-1 and TRBJ2-7, with no clear D. Deletions cut 2 bases from V and 2 bases from J, with 7 bases between. This CDR3 spans 13 amino acids. Germline values: CDR1 MNHNS, CDR2 SASEGT.

This chain connects TRBV4-2 to TRBJ1-1; D perhaps matches TRBD1 (5 bases). The CDR3 covers 16 residues. Germline CDR1 and CDR2: LGHNA and YNFKEQ. With 4 bases removed from V and 5 bases from J, the gap between germline ends came to 20 bases. CDR3 sequence reads: CASSPLTDSFWTEAFF. The DNA of the CDR3 is TGTGCCAGCAGCCCTTTGACAGATTCTTTTTGGACTGAAGCTTTCTTT.

The CDR3 here is CASSYRGLEYEQYF. CDR3 bases: TGTGCCAGCAGCTACCGAGGACTGGAGTACGAGCAGTACTTC. The chain carries TRBV5-4 and TRBJ2-7; D possibly corresponds to TRBD2 (5 bases). The CDR3 loop spans 14 amino acids. Trimming shortened V by 3 bases and J by 4 bases, and 14 bases separated the two germline ends. Germline assignment: CDR1 SGHNT and CDR2 YYREEE (reference sequence).

The rearrangement joins TRBV28 to TRBJ2-6; TRBD1 agrees at 8 bases. The J segment lost 0 bases and the V segment lost 6 bases, leaving 7 bases of the junction unmatched. There are 17 residues in the CDR3. Germline V gives CDR1 MDHEN, CDR2 SYDVKM. Written as DNA, the CDR3 is TGTGCCAGCAGGGGACAGGCGGAGAGCTCTGGGGCCAACGTCCTGACTTTC. Translating gives CASRGQAESSGANVLTF.

The gene calls are TRBV19 and TRBJ1-5, with a possible D match to TRBD1 (6 bases). Germline assignment: CDR1 LNHDA and CDR2 SQIVND (reference sequence). The V end was cut by 2 bases, the J end by 0 bases, with 14 bases between. The CDR3 is made up of 17 amino acids. CDR3: CASSIHGTTYSNQPQHF. In DNA form, the CDR3 reads TGTGCCAGTAGTATACACGGGACAACTTATAGCAATCAGCCCCAGCATTTT.

This chain joins TRBV10-3 and TRBJ1-1; D is unresolved. Per germline, CDR1 ENHRY and CDR2 SYGVKD. The CDR3 has 13 amino acids. Deletions cut 8 bases from V and 1 base from J, with 11 bases between. The CDR3 reads CAISWESNTEAFF. The CDR3 coding sequence is TGTGCCATCTCTTGGGAGTCGAACACTGAAGCTTTCTTT.